The rows below give T cell receptor beta chains drawn from one sample of a study of T cell responses to AZD1222 COVID-19 vaccine. Data came from immunoSEQ multiplex PCR; TCRdb stores just in-frame clones and leaves some out. The table records about 130,000 clones, around 84% of them present only once. Material: peripheral blood, obtained on day 0 of AZD1222 vaccination. These receptors originate from an adult in good health. The CDR3 runs from the conserved cysteine through the conserved F or W. The order of the fields is D gene, J gene, clone size, V gene, CDR3 protein, CDR3 DNA. D genes are given only for firm matches. Size is omitted from some rows. Given values are once, few, many or a class for expanded clones.

. TRBJ1-6 . TRBV21-1 CASSKLDDSPLHF TGTGCCAGCAGCAAATTGGATGATTCACCCCTCCACTTT
. TRBJ1-5 . TRBV28 CASSFGVGSNQPQHF TGTGCCAGCAGTTTTGGGGTGGGTAGCAATCAGCCCCAGCATTTT
. TRBJ1-3 . TRBV27 CASSPMGIQSSGNTIYF TGTGCCAGCAGCCCCATGGGGATCCAGTCGTCTGGAAACACCATATATTTT
. TRBJ2-3 . TRBV5-1 CASSSLPGLGSVDTQYF TGCGCCAGCAGCTCCTTACCGGGACTCGGCAGTGTGGATACGCAGTATTTT
TRBD1 TRBJ1-2 few TRBV11-2 CASSSLGTGHGYTF TGTGCCAGCAGCTCTTTAGGGACAGGGCATGGCTACACCTTC
TRBD2 TRBJ2-3 . TRBV7-3 CASSPYPSGGARDTQYF TGTGCCAGCAGCCCCTATCCTAGCGGGGGGGCCCGAGATACGCAGTATTTT
TRBD1 TRBJ1-1 . TRBV6-5 CASRTGQATNTEAFF TGTGCCAGCAGGACGGGACAGGCGACGAACACTGAAGCTTTCTTT
. TRBJ1-4 . TRBV5-1 CASSLVGTVNEKLFF TGCGCCAGCAGCTTGGTAGGGACGGTGAATGAAAAACTGTTTTTT
TRBD1 TRBJ1-5 . TRBV15 CATRRDRGERQPQHF TGTGCCACCCGGAGAGACAGGGGTGAAAGGCAGCCCCAGCATTTT
. TRBJ1-2 . TRBV30 CAWSQREPRRYTF TGTGCCTGGAGTCAGAGAGAACCGCGTAGATACACCTTC
TRBD1 TRBJ2-1 . TRBV29-1 CSGQGANEQFF TGCAGCGGACAGGGGGCGAATGAGCAGTTCTTC
. TRBJ1-2 . TRBV28 CASSPWGALLNYGYTF TGTGCCAGCAGCCCGTGGGGAGCCCTCCTGAACTATGGCTACACCTTC